The clone carrying this T cell receptor beta chain was seen a few times. Its antigen is as yet unknown. Primers included in the PCR were 60 Vbeta and 13 Jbeta primers. TCRdb keeps only in-frame clones here, not all; method: immunoSEQ multiplex PCR. The sample shows around 67,000 clones, roughly two thirds of them seen only once. The data derive from a study of cytomegalovirus exposure and HLA in healthy donors. Study-wide results and limits: Several V segments, TRBV6-2 and TRBV6-3 among them, could not be told apart and were dropped. Presence/absence analyses supposed approximately even sequencing depth among donors.

V was clipped by 4 bases and J by 0 bases; unmatched bases: 4. The CDR3 contains 15 residues. Germline loops: CDR1 SGDLS, CDR2 YYNGEE. This sequence originates from a woman between 50 and 59 years old in good health and CMV-seronegative. The sequencing sample was made of PBMCs. The chain links TRBV9 to TRBJ1-1; 9 bases fit TRBD1. The DNA of the CDR3 is TGTGCCAGCAGCCCTCGACAGGGGGTGAACACTGAAGCTTTCTTT. Translated: CASSPRQGVNTEAFF.